This T cell receptor (beta chain) was captured by sequencing in a study of memory CD4+ T cells and cytomegalovirus serostatus. About the study: Donors were healthy Belgian adults, several CMV seropositive and 24 seronegative.

This clone came up once. Its antigen is as yet unknown. Germline V gene lookup returns CDR1 SGDLS and CDR2 YYNGEE. CDR3 length: 14 residues. V dropped 0 bases and J dropped 4 bases, with 11 bases sitting between them. The sort gate was single viable CD3+CD4+CD8-CD45RO+ cells for memory CD4+ T cells. As originally analysed: Out-of-frame sequences were removed, leaving 2 million to 2.5 million distinct TCRbeta sequences. The data were produced by immunoSEQ multiplex PCR, yet TCRdb's version contains in-frame clones alone and is incomplete. That table supplies the V and J calls and clone size; D and trimming were determined from the DNA. The top ten clones hold approximately 0.8% of a sample with tens of thousands of clones, over 75% of them seen once. Study-level points and caveats: Median bootstrapped AUC for CMV status was about 0.94 originally, 0.85 to 0.92 US-trained. The CMV-associated TCR signature appears largely within the CD4+ memory repertoire.

The sequence came from an adult in good health and CMV-seronegative. The specimen sequenced was memory CD4+ T cells from blood. This chain connects TRBV9 to TRBJ2-7, with a possible D match to TRBD2 (5 bases). The CDR3 nucleotides read TGTGCCAGCAGCGTAGGAGCTAGCAGTTACGAGCAGTACTTC. It encodes CASSVGASSYEQYF.